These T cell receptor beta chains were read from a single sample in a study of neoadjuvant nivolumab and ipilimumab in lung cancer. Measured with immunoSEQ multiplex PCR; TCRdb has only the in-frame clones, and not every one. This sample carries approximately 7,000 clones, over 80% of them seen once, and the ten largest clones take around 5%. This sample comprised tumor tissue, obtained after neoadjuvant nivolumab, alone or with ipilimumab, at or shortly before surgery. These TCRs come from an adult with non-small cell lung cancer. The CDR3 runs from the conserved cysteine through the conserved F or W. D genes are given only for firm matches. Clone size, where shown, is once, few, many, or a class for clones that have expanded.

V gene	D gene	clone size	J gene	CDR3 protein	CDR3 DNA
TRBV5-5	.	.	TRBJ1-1	CASSLSGAGTEAFF	TGTGCCAGCAGCTTGTCGGGGGCTGGAACTGAAGCTTTCTTT
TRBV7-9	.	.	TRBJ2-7	CASSGTEISYEQYF	TGTGCCAGCAGCGGGACCGAGATCTCCTACGAGCAGTACTTC
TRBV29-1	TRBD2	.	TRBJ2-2	CSVGGGSNTGELFF	TGCAGCGTTGGGGGAGGGTCGAACACCGGGGAGCTGTTTTTT
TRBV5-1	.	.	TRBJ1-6	CASSLGGSYNSPLHF	TGCGCCAGCAGCTTGGGGGGCTCCTATAATTCACCCCTCCACTTT
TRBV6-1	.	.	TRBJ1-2	CASSRASGGYTF	TGTGCCAGCAGCCGGGCCTCGGGTGGCTACACCTTC
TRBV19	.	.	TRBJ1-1	CASKTHMNTEAFF	TGTGCCAGCAAGACACACATGAACACTGAAGCTTTCTTT
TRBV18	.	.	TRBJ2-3	CASSPPPLGTQYF	TGTGCCAGCTCACCTCCGCCCTTAGGTACGCAGTATTTT
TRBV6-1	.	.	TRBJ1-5	CASSYTGGNQPQHF	TGTGCCAGCAGTTATACGGGGGGTAATCAGCCCCAGCATTTT
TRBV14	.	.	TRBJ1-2	CASSQQANYGYTF	TGTGCCAGCAGCCAACAGGCTAACTATGGCTACACCTTC
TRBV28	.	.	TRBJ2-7	CASSLAGASYEQYF	TGTGCCAGCAGTTTGGCAGGGGCCTCCTACGAGCAGTACTTC
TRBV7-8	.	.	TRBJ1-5	CASSLGEQPQHF	TGTGCCAGCAGCTTAGGAGAACAGCCCCAGCATTTT
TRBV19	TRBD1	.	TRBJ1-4	CASSTTGGYVLFF	TGTGCCAGTAGTACTACAGGGGGATATGTACTGTTTTTT
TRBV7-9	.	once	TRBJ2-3	CASSLFDNPSTDTQYF	TGTGCCAGCAGCTTATTTGACAACCCCAGCACAGATACGCAGTATTTT
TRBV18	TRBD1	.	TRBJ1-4	CASSTGEGKLFF	TGTGCCAGCTCAACAGGGGAGGGAAAACTGTTTTTT
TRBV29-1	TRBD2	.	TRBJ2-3	CSVPTTGGSDTQYF	TGCAGCGTCCCAACGACGGGGGGGTCAGATACGCAGTATTTT
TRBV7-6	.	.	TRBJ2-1	CASSGWGQGYTYNEQFF	TGTGCCAGCAGCGGGTGGGGTCAGGGCTACACCTACAATGAGCAGTTCTTC
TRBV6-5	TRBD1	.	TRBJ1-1	CASIPGGSMNTEAFF	TGTGCCAGCATACCAGGGGGCTCAATGAACACTGAAGCTTTCTTT
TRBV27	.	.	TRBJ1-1	CASSLYSGGMNTEAFF	TGTGCCAGCAGTTTATACTCCGGCGGCATGAACACTGAAGCTTTCTTT
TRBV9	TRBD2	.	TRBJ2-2	CASSPGLAGGHGELFF	TGTGCCAGCAGCCCGGGGCTAGCGGGGGGCCACGGGGAGCTGTTTTTT
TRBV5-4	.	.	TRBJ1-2	CASSHFETVNNYGYTF	TGTGCCAGCAGCCACTTTGAGACAGTAAATAACTATGGCTACACCTTC
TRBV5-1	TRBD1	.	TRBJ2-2	CASRIRDRGADTGELFF	TGCGCCAGCAGGATCCGGGACAGGGGAGCGGACACCGGGGAGCTGTTTTTT
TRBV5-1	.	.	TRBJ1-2	CASSLGAGYGYTF	TGCGCCAGCAGCTTGGGGGCAGGCTATGGCTACACCTTC
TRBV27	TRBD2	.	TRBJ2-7	CASRPWGGTYEQYF	TGTGCCAGCAGGCCCTGGGGGGGAACCTACGAGCAGTACTTC
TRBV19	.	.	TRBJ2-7	CASSIGGGGRDEQYF	TGTGCCAGTAGTATTGGGGGAGGAGGTCGAGACGAGCAGTACTTC
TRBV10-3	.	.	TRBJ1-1	CAISDSTRGGAFF	TGTGCCATCAGTGATTCAACAAGGGGGGGAGCTTTCTTT
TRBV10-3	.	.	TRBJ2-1	CAISDTGTAKNEQFF	TGTGCCATCAGTGACACCGGGACGGCGAAGAATGAGCAGTTCTTC